These 8 T cell receptor beta chains share one sample of origin, sequenced in a study of shared clonotypes between healthy human individuals. Selected positively for CCR7 and CD45RO-negative, naive CD8 cells excluded terminally differentiated effector memory CD45RA+ cells. Sequencing used immunoSEQ multiplex PCR; TCRdb keeps in-frame clones, though not all of them. The repertoire consists of approximately 1.9 million clones, with 93% occurring once and the leading ten covering about 1.6%. Sequenced input: naive CD8+ T cells from PBMCs. All receptors derive from a young man in good health. Some clones in this sample may be carry-over from other donors' samples.

V gene TRBV27 combines with J gene TRBJ2-1; D is tentatively TRBD1 or TRBD2 (5 bases each). Trimming removed 2 bases at V and 10 bases at J, with 15 bases between. Germline V gene sequence: CDR1 MNHEY, CDR2 SMNVEV (reference sequence). The CDR3 totals 14 residues. The CDR3 loop reads CASSLVMLGEEQFF. The DNA of the CDR3 is TGTGCCAGCAGTTTAGTAATGCTGGGGGAGGAGCAGTTCTTC.

The J gene is TRBJ2-1, the V gene TRBV27; 13 nucleotides align to TRBD2. The CDR3 has 15 residues. From germline, CDR1 is MNHEY and CDR2 SMNVEV (reference sequence). V shed 6 bases and J 9 bases; nucleotides not matched to a gene: 8. In nucleotides, the CDR3 is TGTGCCAGCAGAGCCGGACTAGCGGGAGTTGGTGAGCAGTTCTTC. Translating it yields CASRAGLAGVGEQFF.

This sequence joins TRBV4-1 and TRBJ2-7; D is ambiguous. Per germline, CDR1 MGHRA and CDR2 YSYEKL. Between the trimmed V and J ends, which lost 8 bases and 1 base, there was a span of 9 bases. The CDR3 is 12 residues long. CDR3 bases: TGCGCCAGCCGTGGGTCTTCCTACGAGCAGTACTTC. This sequence encodes CASRGSSYEQYF.

The CDR3 region has the DNA TGTGCCAGCAGTTTATTAGGTCGCCGGATGGGCTACACCTTC. This encodes CASSLLGRRMGYTF. The V gene is TRBV28, the J gene TRBJ1-2; D is uncertain. CDR1 MDHEN and CDR2 SYDVKM come from the germline V gene. The V end was cut by 1 base, the J end by 8 bases, with 14 bases between. This CDR3 has 14 amino acids.

The CDR3 DNA sequence: TGTGCCAGCAGTGAGGCGTGGAGGAGCTCCTACGAGCAGTACTTC. It yields the protein CASSEAWRSSYEQYF. The chain recombines TRBV2 with TRBJ2-7; maybe TRBD2 (5 bases). V lost 3 bases and J 0 bases, leaving 12 bases between the germline ends. This CDR3 contains 15 residues. Germline V gene data show CDR1 as SNHLY and CDR2 as FYNNEI.

In its sample, this clone was seen once. The CDR3 coding sequence is TGTGCCAGTAGTATATTCGGTGAGGGGATGACTGAAGCTTTCTTT. This sequence encodes CASSIFGEGMTEAFF. This sequence joins TRBV19 and TRBJ1-1, with D possibly matching TRBD1 (5 bases). This CDR3 comprises 15 residues. Trimming cost V 2 bases and J 5 bases, with 15 bases left between them. The germline V gene has CDR1 LNHDA and CDR2 SQIVND (reference sequence).

The rearrangement links TRBV4-1 to TRBJ2-1; 9 bases match TRBD2. The germline V gene has CDR1 MGHRA and CDR2 YSYEKL. Losses at the gene ends were 5 bases for V and 12 bases for J; bases not matched to a gene: 5. CDR3 length equals 12 residues. CDR3 in amino acids: CASSAPGLAQFF. DNA for the CDR3: TGCGCCAGCAGCGCCCCGGGACTAGCGCAGTTCTTC.

The chain is built from TRBV19 and TRBJ1-4; no clear D. With 2 bases removed from V and 0 bases from J, the gap between germline ends came to 22 bases. This CDR3 has 20 residues. Germline CDR1 is LNHDA and CDR2 is SQIVND (reference sequence). In nucleotides, the CDR3 is TGTGCCAGTAGTATACGTCGTCCCGGTCAAAGGTCCGCAACTAATGAAAAACTGTTTTTT. Protein sequence: CASSIRRPGQRSATNEKLFF.